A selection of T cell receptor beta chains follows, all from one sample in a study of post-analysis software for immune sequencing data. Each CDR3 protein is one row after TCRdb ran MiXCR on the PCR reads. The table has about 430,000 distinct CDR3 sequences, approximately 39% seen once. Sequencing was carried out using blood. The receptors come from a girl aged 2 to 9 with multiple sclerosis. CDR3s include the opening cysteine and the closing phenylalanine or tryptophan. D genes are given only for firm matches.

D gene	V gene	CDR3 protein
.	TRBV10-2	CASSGAAYNEQFF
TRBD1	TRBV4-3	CASSPSRDSRSYEQYF
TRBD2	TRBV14	CASSPTGLADCEQYF
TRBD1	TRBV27	CASSSRKQGDTDTQYF
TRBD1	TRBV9	CASSVGGQNPYGYTF
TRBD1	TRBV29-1	CSAGEGAGSYEQYF
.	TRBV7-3	CASSFFFRRPNGYTF
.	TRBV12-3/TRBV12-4	CASSFWGSYNEQFF
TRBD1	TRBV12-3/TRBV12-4	CASSSQGRGDYTEAFF
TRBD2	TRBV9	CASSVVGLAGGPPDTQYF
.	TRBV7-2	CASSLVEAYEQYF
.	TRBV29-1	CSVAAGSSNYGYTF
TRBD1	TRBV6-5	CASSYRDRGLYEQYF